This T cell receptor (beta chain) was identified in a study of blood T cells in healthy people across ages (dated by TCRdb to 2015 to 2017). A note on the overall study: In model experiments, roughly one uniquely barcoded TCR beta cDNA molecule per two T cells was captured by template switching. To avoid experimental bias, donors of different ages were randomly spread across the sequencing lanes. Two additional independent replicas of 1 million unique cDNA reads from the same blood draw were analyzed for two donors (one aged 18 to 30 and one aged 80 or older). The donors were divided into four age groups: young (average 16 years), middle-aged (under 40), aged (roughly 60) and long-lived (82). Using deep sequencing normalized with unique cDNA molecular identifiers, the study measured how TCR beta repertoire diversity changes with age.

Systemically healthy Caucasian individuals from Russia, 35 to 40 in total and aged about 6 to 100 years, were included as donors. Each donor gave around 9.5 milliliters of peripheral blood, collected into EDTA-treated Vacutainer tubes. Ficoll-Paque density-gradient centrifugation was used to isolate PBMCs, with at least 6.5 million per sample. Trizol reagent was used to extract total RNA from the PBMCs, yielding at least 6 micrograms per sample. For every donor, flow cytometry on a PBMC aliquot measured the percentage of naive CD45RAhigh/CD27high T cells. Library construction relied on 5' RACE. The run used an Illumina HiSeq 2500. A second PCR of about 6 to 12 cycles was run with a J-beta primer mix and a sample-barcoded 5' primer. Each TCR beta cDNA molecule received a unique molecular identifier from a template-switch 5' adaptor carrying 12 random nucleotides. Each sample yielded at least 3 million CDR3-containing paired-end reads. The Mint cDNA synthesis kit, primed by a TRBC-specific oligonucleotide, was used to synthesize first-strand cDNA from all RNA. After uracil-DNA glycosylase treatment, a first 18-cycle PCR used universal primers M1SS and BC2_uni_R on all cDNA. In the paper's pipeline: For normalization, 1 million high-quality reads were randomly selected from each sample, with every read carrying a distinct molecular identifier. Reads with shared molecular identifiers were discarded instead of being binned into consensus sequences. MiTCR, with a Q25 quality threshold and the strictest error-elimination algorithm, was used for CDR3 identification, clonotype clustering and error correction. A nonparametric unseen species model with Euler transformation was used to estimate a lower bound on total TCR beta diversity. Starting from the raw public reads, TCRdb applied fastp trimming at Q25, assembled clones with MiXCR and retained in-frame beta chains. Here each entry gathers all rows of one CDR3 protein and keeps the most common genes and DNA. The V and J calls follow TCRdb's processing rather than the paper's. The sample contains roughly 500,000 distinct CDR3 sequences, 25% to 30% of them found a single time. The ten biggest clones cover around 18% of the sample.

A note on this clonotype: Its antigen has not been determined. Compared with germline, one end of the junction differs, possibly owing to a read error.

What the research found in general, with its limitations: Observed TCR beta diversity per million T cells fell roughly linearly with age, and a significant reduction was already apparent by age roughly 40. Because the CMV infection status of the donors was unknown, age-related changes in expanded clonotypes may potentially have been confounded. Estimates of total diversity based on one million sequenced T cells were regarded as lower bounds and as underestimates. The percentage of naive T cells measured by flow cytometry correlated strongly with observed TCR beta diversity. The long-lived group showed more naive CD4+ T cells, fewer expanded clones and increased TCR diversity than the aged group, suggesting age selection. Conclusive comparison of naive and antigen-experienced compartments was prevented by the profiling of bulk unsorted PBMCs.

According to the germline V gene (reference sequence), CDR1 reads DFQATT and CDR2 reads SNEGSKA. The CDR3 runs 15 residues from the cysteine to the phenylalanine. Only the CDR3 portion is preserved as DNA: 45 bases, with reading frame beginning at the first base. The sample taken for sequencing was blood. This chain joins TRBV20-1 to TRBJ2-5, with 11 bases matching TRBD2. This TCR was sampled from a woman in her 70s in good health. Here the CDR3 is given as CGASRVAGGQETQYF. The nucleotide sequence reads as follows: TGCGGTGCTAGTCGGGTAGCGGGGGGGCAAGAGACCCAGTACTTC.